The clone carrying this T cell receptor (beta chain) was seen once. Germline trimming cut 5 bases from V and 5 bases from J; bases unmatched to any gene: 5. The CDR3 is 14 residues long. Germline loops: CDR1 MNHEY, CDR2 SVGAGI. Libraries were prepared by immunoSEQ multiplex PCR; TCRdb keeps only in-frame clonotypes and omits some of them. The sample carries around 220,000 clones, 86% recorded once. This specimen comes from a study of blood T cell repertoires in COVID-19. Study as a whole: Sources were T cells, B-cell-depleted T cells, or PBMCs; the material itself was cDNA or gDNA.

The sequence was obtained from a woman aged 50 to 60 with acute or convalescent COVID-19. The genes are TRBV6-5 and TRBJ2-3, with 9 bases aligning to TRBD2. Sequencing was performed on peripheral blood. CDR3 sequence: CASSRGGALDTQYF. The CDR3 DNA reads as TGTGCCAGCAGTCGCGGGGGGGCTTTAGATACGCAGTATTTT.